Following are 29 T cell receptor beta chains from one sample sequenced in a study of regulatory T cells in long-lasting Graves disease. HTBI primers from iRepertoire and Arm-PCR of CDR3 regions yielded the TCR beta libraries. Each CDR3 protein is one row after TCRdb ran MiXCR on the multiplex PCR reads. The sample holds 400,000 to 450,000 distinct CDR3 sequences; under 15% are singletons and the top ten take over 15%. Documented time point: newly diagnosed GD, antithyroid drugs for less than 3 months. The TCR library was prepared using RNA isolated from PBMCs. These data were also filed under a second study, of T cells in Graves' hyperthyroidism and ophthalmopathy.

The input for sequencing was peripheral blood mononuclear cells (PBMCs), taken at new diagnosis, from a patient treated with antithyroid drugs. The receptors derive from a woman in her 30s with Graves disease.

At least ten counts were recorded for this clonotype. The CDR3 DNA reads TGTGCCAGCAGTTCCGTGGCAGGGGCCAGCTCCTACAATGAGCAGTTCTTC. Residues: CASSSVAGASSYNEQFF. This chain links TRBV27 with TRBJ2-1; D may be TRBD1 (6 bases). V lost 4 bases and J 0 bases, leaving 16 bases between the germline ends. Per germline, CDR1 MNHEY and CDR2 SMNVEV (reference sequence). The CDR3 is 17 amino acids.

The chain combines TRBV19 with TRBJ2-1; 7 bases are shared with TRBD2. After removal of 5 bases from V and 0 bases from J, the junction contained 10 bases not matched to a gene. Germline assignment: CDR1 LNHDA and CDR2 SQIVND (reference sequence). The CDR3 is 17 amino acids. The CDR3 nucleotides are TGTGCCAGTAGTTTGACCTCCGGGACTAACTCCTACAATGAGCAGTTCTTC. Its translation is CASSLTSGTNSYNEQFF.

There are a few counts of this clonotype. This chain uses TRBV5-1 with TRBJ2-3; D possibly corresponds to TRBD2 (6 bases). CDR3 length: 15 amino acids. Trimming cost V 4 bases and J 2 bases, with 14 bases left between them. The germline V gene encodes CDR1 SGHRS and CDR2 YFSETQ. Here the CDR3 reads CASSEGLQYTDTQYF. As DNA, the CDR3 is TGCGCCAGCAGCGAGGGACTCCAATACACAGATACGCAGTATTTT.

A few counts support this clonotype. The chain is built from TRBV7-8 and TRBJ2-5, with D uncertain. Germline V lookup: CDR1 SGHVS, CDR2 FQNEAQ. The CDR3 sequence is 17 residues long. V was shortened by 5 bases and J by 1 base, with 20 bases between the two germline ends. The CDR3 sequence: CASSQGPGAGIQETQYF. In DNA form, the CDR3 reads TGTGCCAGCAGCCAAGGACCCGGTGCAGGCATCCAAGAGACCCAGTACTTC.

This clonotype was seen a handful of times. This rearrangement joins TRBV24-1 to TRBJ2-5; D not resolved. The CDR3 covers 15 residues. Trimming took off 0 bases at V and 2 bases at J, with 9 bases between the two ends. Germline V gene sequence: CDR1 KGHDR, CDR2 SFDVKD. CDR3: CATSDLRVDQETQYF. CDR3 sequence (DNA): TGTGCCACCAGTGATTTGAGGGTCGATCAAGAGACCCAGTACTTC.

This clonotype came up many times. The rearrangement joins TRBV12-3 or TRBV12-4 to TRBJ1-4; D is unresolved. CDR3 length: 15 amino acids. V was pared by 6 bases and J by 0 bases, with 11 bases between. The CDR3 loop is CASRMGGTTNEKLFF. The CDR3 bases are TGTGCCAGCAGGATGGGAGGGACAACTAATGAAAAACTGTTTTTT.

The J gene is TRBJ2-7, the V gene TRBV27, with D unresolved. V lost 3 bases to trimming and J lost 4 bases, with 13 bases between them. The CDR3 contains 14 residues. Germline V gives CDR1 MNHEY, CDR2 SMNVEV (reference sequence). The CDR3 loop reads CASSFENGHYEQYF. CDR3 nucleotides: TGTGCCAGCAGTTTCGAAAATGGGCATTACGAGCAGTACTTC.

This clonotype was counted at least ten times. This chain joins TRBV12-3 or TRBV12-4 and TRBJ2-7, with D unresolved. The V end was cut by 5 bases, the J end by 3 bases, with 14 bases between. This CDR3 contains 14 residues. The CDR3 protein is CASSVGRTYYEQYF. For the CDR3, the DNA is TGTGCCAGCAGTGTGGGTAGAACCTACTACGAGCAGTACTTC.

This clonotype was recorded many times. The chain carries TRBV20-1 and TRBJ2-2, with TRBD2 as a possible D gene (6 bases). CDR3 length: 15 amino acids. V lost 1 base and J lost 5, with 14 bases in between. The germline CDR1 and CDR2 sequences are DFQATT and SNEGSKA (reference sequence). The CDR3 nucleotides are TGCAGTGCTAGAGTCGACGGGAGAGGGACCGGGGAGCTGTTTTTT. This gives the protein CSARVDGRGTGELFF.

The V and J genes are TRBV7-2 and TRBJ1-2; D is unresolved. The CDR3 is made up of 16 amino acids. The germline gives CDR1 SGHTA, CDR2 FQGNSA. Trimming pared 1 base from V and 5 bases from J, leaving 17 bases between. The CDR3 loop reads CASSLGVLRQAYGYTF. The DNA of the CDR3 is TGTGCCAGCAGCTTAGGAGTTCTAAGGCAGGCTTATGGCTACACCTTC. The full variable domain, rest sourced from reference TRBV7-2 and TRBJ1-2, is GAGVSQSPSNKVTEKGKDVELRCDPISGHTALYWYRQSLGQGLEFLIYFQGNSAPDKSGLPSDRFSAERTGGSVSTLTIQRTQQEDSAVYLCASSLGVLRQAYGYTFGSGTRLTVV.

The chain uses TRBV4-1 and TRBJ2-5, with 9 bases matching TRBD2. The CDR3 length is 15 residues. The germline gives CDR1 MGHRA, CDR2 YSYEKL. The V segment lost 1 base and the J segment 5 bases; nucleotides outside the gene matches: 5. DNA for the CDR3: TGCGCCAGCAGCCAAGTTTTAGCGGGAGAGGAGACCCAGTACTTC. This translates into CASSQVLAGEETQYF.

This clonotype was recorded at least ten times. The gene calls are TRBV11-2 and TRBJ2-7; 8 positions agree with TRBD1. CDR3 length: 16 amino acids. The trim removed 5 bases at V and 0 bases at J, leaving 9 bases unmatched. Germline lookup yields CDR1 SGHAT and CDR2 FQNNGV. CDR3 nucleotides: TGTGCCAGCAGCACCGGACAGGGTTCCGACTCCTACGAGCAGTACTTC. Amino acid sequence: CASSTGQGSDSYEQYF. The full variable domain, completed using reference TRBV11-2 and TRBJ2-7, is EAGVAQSPRYKIIEKRQSVAFWCNPISGHATLYWYQQILGQGPKLLIQFQNNGVVDDSQLPKDRFSAERLKGVDSTLKIQPAKLEDSAVYLCASSTGQGSDSYEQYFGPGTRLTVT.

The chain is built from TRBV9 and TRBJ2-7; D is undetermined. V lost 0 bases, J lost 2 bases, and 12 bases lay in between. Germline CDR1 and CDR2: SGDLS and YYNGEE. This CDR3 spans 15 amino acids. This CDR3 is CASSVASTGAYEQYF. Written as DNA, the CDR3 is TGTGCCAGCAGCGTAGCATCCACCGGAGCCTACGAGCAGTACTTC.

The rearrangement links TRBV6-1 to TRBJ1-3; D remains ambiguous. The length of the CDR3 is 12 residues. The V gene's germline CDR1 is MNHNS and CDR2 SASEGT. Trimming stripped 10 bases from V and 6 bases from J, with 13 bases between. The CDR3 sequence is CATRSSSNTIYF. CDR3 nucleotide sequence: TGTGCCACCCGGTCTTCTTCAAACACCATATATTTT.

This clonotype was recorded many times. V gene TRBV5-1 combines with J gene TRBJ2-7; tentatively, D is TRBD1 (6 bases). Germline V gives CDR1 SGHRS, CDR2 YFSETQ. The CDR3 is made up of 14 amino acids. Deletions cut 1 base from V and 4 bases from J, with 12 bases between. The CDR3 region has the DNA TGCGCCAGCAGCTTGACAGGGATCATGTACGAGCAGTACTTC. Translating gives CASSLTGIMYEQYF.

This clonotype was detected many times. V and J are TRBV15 and TRBJ2-5; 8 bases align to TRBD2. V lost 8 bases and J lost 3; bases outside the gene matches: 11. Germline V gene lookup returns CDR1 LNHNV and CDR2 YYDKDF (reference sequence). The CDR3 length is 15 residues. CDR3 loop: CATGGRPGLEETQYF. The CDR3 DNA reads TGTGCCACCGGAGGAAGACCGGGACTAGAAGAGACCCAGTACTTC.

This clonotype was detected a few times. The CDR3 is CASSSDRGRFSYGYTF. CDR3 sequence (DNA): TGTGCCAGTTCTTCCGACAGGGGGCGCTTCAGCTATGGCTACACCTTC. The V gene is TRBV19, the J gene TRBJ1-2; 10 bases are a match to TRBD1. This CDR3 is 16 amino acids long. With 8 bases clipped from V and 4 bases from J, the junction kept 13 bases outside the gene matches. Germline loops: CDR1 LNHDA, CDR2 SQIVND (reference sequence).

This clonotype was seen repeatedly, ten times or more. The J gene is TRBJ1-1, the V gene TRBV12-3 or TRBV12-4; D is unclear. Trimming pared 9 bases from V and 1 base from J, leaving 12 bases between. The CDR3 has 13 residues. The CDR3 DNA reads TGTGCCAGTGCCGGGCAGCCGAACACTGAAGCTTTCTTT. Translating gives CASAGQPNTEAFF.

The rearrangement links TRBV12-3 or TRBV12-4 to TRBJ1-3; TRBD1 is a possible D gene (5 bases). The V end was cut by 8 bases, the J end by 4 bases, with 9 bases between. This CDR3 is built from 12 residues. The CDR3 region is CASLGAGNTIYF. Here the CDR3 DNA reads TGTGCCAGCTTAGGGGCAGGAAACACCATATATTTT.

This clonotype has at least ten counts. This chain joins TRBV7-9 and TRBJ2-2; D may be TRBD2 (5 bases). In germline, CDR1 is SEHNR, CDR2 FQNEAQ (reference sequence). Trimming left V 6 bases short and J 2 bases short, with 10 bases between. This CDR3 is built from 14 residues. CDR3: CASSFRGNTGELFF. CDR3 in DNA: TGTGCCAGCAGTTTTCGGGGTAACACCGGGGAGCTGTTTTTT.

To note about this clonotype: Just one base apart from a much larger clone, this may be a read error. V is TRBV7-8 and J is TRBJ2-7; TRBD1 aligns across 9 bases. Germline assignment: CDR1 SGHVS and CDR2 FQNEAQ. The J segment lost 6 bases and the V segment lost 5 bases, leaving 11 bases of the junction unmatched. There are 15 residues in the CDR3. The CDR3 DNA reads TGTGCCAGCAGCAGCGGGACAGGGACGGGGCTCGAGCAGTACTTC. Its translation: CASSSGTGTGLEQYF.

Concerning this clonotype itself: The junction departs from germline at one end; a sequencing error may be responsible. V and J are TRBV29-1 and TRBJ2-7; TRBD2 agrees at 7 bases. Germline V lookup: CDR1 SQVTM, CDR2 ANQGSEA. The length of the CDR3 is 13 residues. The CDR3 nucleotides read TGCAGCGCTGGGGGGGGATCCTCCTACGAGCAGAACTTC. This codes for CSAGGGSSYEQNF.

This clonotype was detected a few times. This chain links TRBV13 with TRBJ2-2, with 8 bases that match TRBD2. Germline loops: CDR1 PRHDT, CDR2 FYEKMQ (reference sequence). CDR3 length equals 16 residues. The trim removed 2 bases at V and 1 base at J, leaving 3 bases unmatched. Here the CDR3 reads CASSLYAGGNTGELFF. For the CDR3, the DNA is TGTGCCAGCAGCTTATATGCGGGAGGGAACACCGGGGAGCTGTTTTTT.

On this clonotype: A much bigger clone sits one base away, suggesting this may be a read error. This rearrangement joins TRBV2 to TRBJ2-3, with 12 bases that match TRBD2. V trimming: 2 bases; J trimming: 4 bases; junction bases outside the gene matches: 13. CDR3 length equals 19 residues. Germline V gene lookup returns CDR1 SNHLY and CDR2 FYNNEI. Here the CDR3 DNA reads TGTGCCAGCAGTGAACCCACTTACCCTAGCGGGAGGGGCGCAGATACGCAGTATTTT. Translated, it gives CASSEPTYPSGRGADTQYF.

This clonotype occurred many times. V and J are TRBV6-2 or TRBV6-3 and TRBJ2-7, with D possibly TRBD2 on 5 matching bases. The V and J ends lost 4 bases and 4 bases respectively, with 11 bases between them. The CDR3 sequence is 13 residues long. CDR1 MNHEY and CDR2 SVGEGT come from the germline V gene. CDR3 sequence (DNA): TGTGCCAGCAGTTCTCTAGCTCTATACGAGCAGTACTTC. As protein: CASSSLALYEQYF.

About this clonotype: A far larger clone is one base from this, pointing to a likely read error. The chain joins TRBV11-2 to TRBJ2-1, with D possibly being TRBD2 (5 bases). This CDR3 spans 17 amino acids. The V gene's germline CDR1 is SGHAT and CDR2 FQNNGV. V dropped 4 bases and J dropped 10 bases, with 26 bases sitting between them. Written as DNA, the CDR3 is TGTGCCAGCAGCTCCCGTCGGGTGGGAGCAACCTCCTACGAGCAGTTCTTC. It codes for CASSSRRVGATSYEQFF.

The V call is TRBV7-3, the J call TRBJ1-5, with TRBD1 as a possible D gene (6 bases). The germline gives CDR1 SGHTA, CDR2 FQGTGA. Trimming took 5 bases from V and 6 from J, leaving 20 bases between them. The CDR3 sequence is 16 residues long. CDR3 amino acids: CASSPFGGGQGQPQHF. In nucleotides, the CDR3 is TGTGCCAGCAGCCCATTCGGGGGGGGGCAGGGTCAGCCCCAGCATTTT.

This clonotype was recorded many times. The rearrangement joins TRBV5-1 to TRBJ2-3; 11 bases line up with TRBD2. Trimming at V came to 0 bases and at J to 4 bases, leaving 4 bases not matched to a gene. The CDR3 spans 16 residues. Germline CDR1 SGHRS, CDR2 YFSETQ. CDR3 residues: CASSLATSGSPDTQYF. The DNA of the CDR3 is TGCGCCAGCAGCTTGGCTACTAGCGGGAGTCCAGATACGCAGTATTTT.

This clonotype has only a few counts. V usage is TRBV4-1 and J usage is TRBJ2-5, with 14 nucleotides matching TRBD2. V was pared by 0 bases and J by 5 bases, with 14 bases of the junction left unmatched. Germline CDR1 MGHRA, CDR2 YSYEKL. This CDR3 has 20 residues. The CDR3 here is CASSQEGGLAGEELSETQYF. The CDR3 coding sequence is TGCGCCAGCAGCCAAGAAGGGGGACTAGCGGGAGAGGAGTTATCGGAGACCCAGTACTTC.